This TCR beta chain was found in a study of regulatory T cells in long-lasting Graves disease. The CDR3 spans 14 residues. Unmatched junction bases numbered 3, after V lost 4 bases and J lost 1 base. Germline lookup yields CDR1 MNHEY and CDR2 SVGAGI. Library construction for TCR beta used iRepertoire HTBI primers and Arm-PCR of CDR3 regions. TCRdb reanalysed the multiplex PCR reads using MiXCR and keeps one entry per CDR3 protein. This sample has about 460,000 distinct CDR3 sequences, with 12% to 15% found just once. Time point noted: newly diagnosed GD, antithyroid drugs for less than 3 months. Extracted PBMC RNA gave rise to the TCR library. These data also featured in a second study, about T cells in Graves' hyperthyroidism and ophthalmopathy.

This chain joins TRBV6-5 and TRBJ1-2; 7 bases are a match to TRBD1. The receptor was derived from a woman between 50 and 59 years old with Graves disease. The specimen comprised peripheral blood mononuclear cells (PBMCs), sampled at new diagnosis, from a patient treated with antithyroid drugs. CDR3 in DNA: TGTGCCAGCAGTTTGCACAGGGGTAACTATGGCTACACCTTC. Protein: CASSLHRGNYGYTF.